This entry is about one TCR beta chain. What it binds is unknown. The data originate from a study of T cells in Graves' hyperthyroidism and ophthalmopathy. Study-wide findings and caveats: From stable hyperthyroidism, ophthalmopathy was set apart by a 13 V-J model. Also found in blood were most expanded thyroid clonotypes above 0.001.

PBMCs were obtained from 10 ml fresh peripheral blood. Amplification of TCR beta CDR3 regions used RNA as the template. HTBI primers were employed in a first-round RT-PCR of the TCR CDR3. Via MiXCR, TCRdb re-called the multiplex PCR reads, giving one row per CDR3 protein. The sample records around 300,000 distinct CDR3 sequences, approximately 15% being singletons. The source material was blood. The sequence derives from a woman in her 30s with Graves' hyperthyroidism.

The CDR3: CASRHRGIYEQYF. The CDR3 region has the DNA TGTGCCAGCAGACATAGAGGGATCTACGAGCAGTACTTC. The chain carries TRBV6-2 or TRBV6-3 and TRBJ2-7; perhaps TRBD2 as D (5 bases). The V and J ends lost 6 bases and 3 bases respectively, with 12 bases between them. Looked up from germline, CDR1 is MNHEY and CDR2 is SVGEGT. The CDR3 spans 13 residues.